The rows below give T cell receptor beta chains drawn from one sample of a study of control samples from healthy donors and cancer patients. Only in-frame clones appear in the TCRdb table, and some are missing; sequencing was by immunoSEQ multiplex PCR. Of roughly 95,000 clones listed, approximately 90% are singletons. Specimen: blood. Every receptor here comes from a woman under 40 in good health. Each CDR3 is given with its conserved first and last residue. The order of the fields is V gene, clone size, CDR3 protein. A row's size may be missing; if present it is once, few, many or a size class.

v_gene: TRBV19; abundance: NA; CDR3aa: CASTPTGTPYEQYF
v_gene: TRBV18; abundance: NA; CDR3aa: CASSPRQGVYEQYF
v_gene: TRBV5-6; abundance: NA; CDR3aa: CASSLLAEETQYF
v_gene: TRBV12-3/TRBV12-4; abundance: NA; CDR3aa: CASSLMSEAFF
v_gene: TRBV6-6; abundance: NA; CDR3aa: CASTPGGTGLNEKLFF
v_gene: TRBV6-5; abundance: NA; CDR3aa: CASSLGEKLFF
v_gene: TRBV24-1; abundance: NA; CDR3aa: CATSGPRATGELFF
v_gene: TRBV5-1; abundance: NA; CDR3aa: CASSSSPAGPATNEKLFF
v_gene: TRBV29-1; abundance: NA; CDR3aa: CSAGVDTGTGELFF
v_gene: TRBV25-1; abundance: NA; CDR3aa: CASSGPGTQYF
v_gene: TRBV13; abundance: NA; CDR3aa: CASSSWAIGTGGGYTF
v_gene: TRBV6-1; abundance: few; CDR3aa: CASSEGGGGLIFEQYF
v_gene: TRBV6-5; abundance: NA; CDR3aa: CASSYPGREAFF
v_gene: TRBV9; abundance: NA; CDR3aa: CASSPGLAGGTGELFF
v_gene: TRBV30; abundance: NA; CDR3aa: CAWSVGGVRGVGFF
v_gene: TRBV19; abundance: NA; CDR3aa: CASSVTKYSNQPQHF
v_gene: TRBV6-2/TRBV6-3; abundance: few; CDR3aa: CASSKVGETSSYNEQFF
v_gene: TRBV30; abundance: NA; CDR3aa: CAWSPGHMTIEAFF
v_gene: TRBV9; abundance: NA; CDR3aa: CASSVDVARGSIEQYF
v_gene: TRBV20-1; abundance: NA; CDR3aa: CSASGGTQNTEAFF
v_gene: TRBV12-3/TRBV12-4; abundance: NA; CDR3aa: CASSFGEVGYTF
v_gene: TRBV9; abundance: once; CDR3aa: CASSVGQGYNEQFF
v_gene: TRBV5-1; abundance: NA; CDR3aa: CASSPRLAGKNEQFF
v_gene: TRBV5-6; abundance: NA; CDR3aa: CASSPDRAADTQYF
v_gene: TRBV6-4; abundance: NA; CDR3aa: CASGPGQGLNFPSTDTQYF
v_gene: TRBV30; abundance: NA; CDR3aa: CAWSVSNTIYF
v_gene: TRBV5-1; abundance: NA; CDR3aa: CASSSLGTSGNTIYF
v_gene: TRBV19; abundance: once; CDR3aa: CASISRVHLTGELFF
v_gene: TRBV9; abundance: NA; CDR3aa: CASSVDSFTDTQYF
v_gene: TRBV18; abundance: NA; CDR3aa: CASSLDRGHQETQYF
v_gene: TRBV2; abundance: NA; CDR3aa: CASSGRDRPYLYEQYF
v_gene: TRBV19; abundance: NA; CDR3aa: CASSRSSGDTQYF
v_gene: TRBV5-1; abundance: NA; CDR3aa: CASNGGRGSYNEQFF
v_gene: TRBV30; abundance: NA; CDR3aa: CAWSVTLNRIF
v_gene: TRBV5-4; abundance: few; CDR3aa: CASSSAGGPSGELFF
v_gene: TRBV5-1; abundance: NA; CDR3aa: CASSYRTGQLMNTEAFF